This entry lists 27 T cell receptor beta chains sequenced from one sample in a study of neoadjuvant anti-PD-1 for oral cavity cancer. The repertoire was sequenced with immunoSEQ multiplex PCR; TCRdb's copy has only in-frame clones and lacks some. Of roughly 67,000 clones listed, about 86% are singletons. Material: PBMCs, obtained before nivolumab (anti-PD-1) treatment. These receptor sequences come from a person between 40 and 79 years old with oral cavity squamous cell carcinoma.

V gene TRBV6-1 combines with J gene TRBJ1-2; TRBD1 is a possible D gene (6 bases). The CDR3 spans 13 residues. The V gene lost 10 bases and the J gene lost 4 bases, with 16 bases spanning the gap. The germline CDR1 and CDR2 sequences are MNHNS and SASEGT. CDR3 sequence reads: CATTTQGSYGYTF. DNA of the CDR3: TGTGCCACCACCACCCAGGGGAGCTATGGCTACACCTTC.

The chain uses TRBV6-5 and TRBJ1-2; a weak D match, TRBD1 (5 bases). The CDR3 runs 15 residues. V was shortened by 2 bases and J by 4 bases, with 14 bases between the two germline ends. Germline CDR1 MNHEY, CDR2 SVGAGI. CDR3: CASSYQTEWGYGYTF. Here the CDR3 DNA reads TGTGCCAGCAGTTACCAGACAGAATGGGGCTATGGCTACACCTTC.

This clone was found once. The J gene is TRBJ2-3, the V gene TRBV2; maybe TRBD1 (5 bases). CDR3 size: 14 residues. CDR1 is SNHLY, CDR2 FYNNEI, per germline. V lost 3 bases, J lost 6 bases, and 13 bases lay in between. CDR3 bases: TGTGCCAGCAGTGATCGTCAGGGTATGGATACGCAGTATTTT. Its translation: CASSDRQGMDTQYF.

V is TRBV7-6 and J is TRBJ2-7; D is perhaps TRBD1 (6 bases). Germline V lookup: CDR1 SGHVS, CDR2 FNYEAQ. The CDR3 extends over 14 amino acids. V dropped 5 bases and J dropped 4 bases, with 15 bases sitting between them. CDR3 in DNA: TGTGCCAGCAGCCTATCGGGACACCAATACGAGCAGTACTTC. Amino acids: CASSLSGHQYEQYF. The full variable domain, with the rest looked up from reference TRBV7-6 and TRBJ2-7, is GAGVSQSPRYKVTKRGQDVALRCDPISGHVSLYWYRQALGQGPEFLTYFNYEAQQDKSGLPNDRFSAERPEGSISTLTIQRTEQRDSAMYRCASSLSGHQYEQYFGPGTRLTVT.

The sample holds a few counts of this clone. The V gene is TRBV5-4, the J gene TRBJ1-6, with D possibly TRBD1 on 6 matching bases. Trimming shortened V by 3 bases and J by 4 bases, and 8 bases separated the two germline ends. The CDR3 length is 14 residues. Germline CDR1 and CDR2: SGHNT and YYREEE (reference sequence). The CDR3 reads CASSSTGYNSPLHF. CDR3 sequence (DNA): TGTGCCAGCAGCTCGACAGGATATAATTCACCCCTCCACTTT.

DNA of the CDR3: TGCGCCAGCAGCTTGGGAAGGGGGACTTTCGACGAGCAGTACTTC. It encodes CASSLGRGTFDEQYF. This chain connects TRBV5-1 to TRBJ2-7, with D possibly being TRBD1 or TRBD2 (6 bases each). This CDR3 spans 15 amino acids. With 0 bases removed from V and 5 bases from J, the gap between germline ends came to 15 bases. Germline V gene data show CDR1 as SGHRS and CDR2 as YFSETQ.

CDR3 sequence: CASSVQGEGYTEAFF. The CDR3 DNA sequence: TGTGCCAGCAGCGTACAAGGGGAAGGGTACACTGAAGCTTTCTTT. The rearrangement links TRBV9 to TRBJ1-1, with D possibly matching TRBD1 (5 bases). The germline V gene encodes CDR1 SGDLS and CDR2 YYNGEE. With 1 base removed from V and 3 bases from J, the gap between germline ends came to 13 bases. This CDR3 spans 15 amino acids.

The table lists this clone with a few counts. The J gene is TRBJ1-1, the V gene TRBV9; no definite D call. Germline loops: CDR1 SGDLS, CDR2 YYNGEE. V lost 0 bases to trimming and J lost 4 bases, with 7 bases between them. This CDR3 is 13 amino acids long. Here the CDR3 DNA reads TGTGCCAGCAGCGTAGCTAGAGGCACTGAAGCTTTCTTT. Amino acids: CASSVARGTEAFF.

The rearrangement joins TRBV18 to TRBJ2-1; D is perhaps TRBD2 (6 bases). V gave up 8 bases and J gave up 4 bases, with 18 bases separating them. Germline values: CDR1 KGHSH, CDR2 LQKENI. The CDR3 consists of 15 residues. The chain's CDR3 is CASHSLATNYNEQFF. CDR3 in DNA: TGTGCCAGCCACTCACTAGCAACTAATTACAATGAGCAGTTCTTC.

V is TRBV12-5 and J is TRBJ2-1; 7 bases align to TRBD2. The CDR3 loop spans 15 amino acids. Looked up from germline, CDR1 is LGHNT and CDR2 is FRNRAP. Trimming at V came to 3 bases and at J to 7 bases, leaving 9 bases not matched to a gene. The CDR3 region is CASGFGLAVGNEQFF. CDR3 in DNA: TGTGCTAGTGGTTTCGGCCTAGCGGTGGGGAATGAGCAGTTCTTC.

This rearrangement joins TRBV27 to TRBJ2-1; tentatively, D is TRBD2 (6 bases). Looked up from germline, CDR1 is MNHEY and CDR2 is SMNVEV (reference sequence). The CDR3 consists of 15 residues. Trimming took off 3 bases at V and 7 bases at J, with 16 bases between the two ends. The CDR3 DNA reads TGTGCCAGCAGTTTCCGACTAGAAATGGGTAATGAGCAGTTCTTC. This codes for CASSFRLEMGNEQFF.

The chain has TRBV2 and TRBJ2-5; 9 bases match TRBD1. Germline V gene data show CDR1 as SNHLY and CDR2 as FYNNEI. CDR3 length: 13 amino acids. The V and J ends lost 6 bases and 5 bases, in that order; junction bases with no gene match: 4. The CDR3 sequence: CASRGTGSETQYF. CDR3 DNA sequence: TGTGCCAGCAGGGGGACAGGGAGTGAGACCCAGTACTTC.

The rearrangement uses TRBV6-5 and TRBJ1-6; possible D gene TRBD1, 6 bases. Trimming removed 6 bases from V and 5 bases from J, with 11 bases in between. CDR1 is MNHEY and CDR2 is SVGAGI in the germline V gene. The CDR3 loop spans 14 amino acids. CDR3 protein: CASRFGQNNSPLHF. The CDR3 coding sequence is TGTGCCAGCAGATTTGGACAGAATAATTCACCCCTCCACTTT.

Here the CDR3 reads CASRDTGLGNQPQHF. CDR3 nucleotides: TGTGCCAGCAGGGATACAGGGCTAGGCAATCAGCCCCAGCATTTT. The V gene is TRBV27, the J gene TRBJ1-5; a possible D gene is TRBD1 (6 bases). The germline CDR1 and CDR2 sequences are MNHEY and SMNVEV (reference sequence). Trimming stripped 6 bases from V and 2 bases from J, with 14 bases between. The CDR3 totals 15 residues.

This clone was counted once. The rearrangement links TRBV5-1 to TRBJ2-3; 7 bases agree with TRBD1. This CDR3 has 14 amino acids. The ends lost 3 bases at V and 3 bases at J; junction bases unmatched: 4. Germline V gene sequence: CDR1 SGHRS, CDR2 YFSETQ. CDR3 residues: CASSSGQETDTQYF. CDR3 sequence (DNA): TGCGCCAGCAGCTCCGGACAGGAGACAGATACGCAGTATTTT.

This chain uses TRBV18 with TRBJ1-1; D not certain. V was shortened by 3 bases and J by 1 base, with 12 bases between the two germline ends. CDR1 is KGHSH and CDR2 is LQKENI in the germline V gene. The CDR3 length is 15 residues. CDR3 protein: CASSPGLAANTEAFF. The DNA of the CDR3 is TGTGCCAGCTCACCTGGACTCGCCGCGAACACTGAAGCTTTCTTT.

The chain employs TRBV14 and TRBJ2-7, with D unresolved. The CDR3 loop spans 13 amino acids. Germline-derived CDR1 and CDR2 are SGHDN and FVKESK. The V end was cut by 3 bases, the J end by 7 bases, with 13 bases between. CDR3 region: CASSQGNFGEQYF. In DNA form, the CDR3 reads TGTGCCAGCAGCCAGGGGAATTTTGGAGAGCAGTACTTC.

This clone was recorded only once. The chain is built from TRBV18 and TRBJ1-5; D remains ambiguous. Trimming stripped 2 bases from V and 5 bases from J, with 7 bases between. The CDR3 covers 13 residues. Germline V gives CDR1 KGHSH, CDR2 LQKENI. CDR3 sequence: CASSPGSDQPQHF. As DNA, the CDR3 is TGTGCCAGCTCACCAGGGAGTGATCAGCCCCAGCATTTT.

This clone was counted between two and nine times. The gene calls are TRBV7-9 and TRBJ2-5; D remains unclear. Per the germline V gene, CDR1 is SEHNR and CDR2 is FQNEAQ (reference sequence). The CDR3 runs 13 residues. V lost 5 bases and J 5 bases, leaving 12 bases between the germline ends. The CDR3 here is CASSAWAVETQYF. CDR3 nucleotides: TGTGCCAGCAGCGCCTGGGCCGTGGAGACCCAGTACTTC. Full variable domain (rest looked up from reference TRBV7-9 and TRBJ2-5): DTGVSQNPRHKITKRGQNVTFRCDPISEHNRLYWYRQTLGQGPEFLTYFQNEAQLEKSRLLSDRFSAERPKGSFSTLEIQRTEQGDSAMYLCASSAWAVETQYFGPGTRLLVL.

This clone was seen a handful of times. V gene TRBV29-1 combines with J gene TRBJ2-5; TRBD1 agrees at 9 bases. The CDR3 has 19 amino acids. The V and J ends lost 3 bases and 3 bases, in that order; junction bases with no gene match: 20. Germline CDR1 and CDR2: SQVTM and ANQGSEA. As DNA, the CDR3 is TGCAGCGTTGATGGGACCAGACAGGGGGACGGGGGTAGCAAAGAGACCCAGTACTTC. Its translation: CSVDGTRQGDGGSKETQYF.

The J gene is TRBJ2-1, the V gene TRBV6-4, with D possibly being TRBD2 (6 bases). V lost 2 bases and J 6 bases, leaving 14 bases between the germline ends. The length of the CDR3 is 15 residues. CDR1 is MRHNA and CDR2 is SNTAGT in the germline V gene. CDR3 residues: CASSDETSGPNEQFF. For the CDR3, the DNA is TGTGCCAGCAGTGACGAGACTAGTGGCCCCAATGAGCAGTTCTTC.

This chain links TRBV6-1 with TRBJ2-7; no reliable D call. V lost 7 bases, J lost 2 bases, and 12 bases lay in between. This CDR3 region has 13 residues. Germline CDR1 is MNHNS and CDR2 is SASEGT. The CDR3 DNA reads TGTGCCAGCACTCTCTGGGGTACCTACGAGCAGTACTTC. It is translated as CASTLWGTYEQYF.

The chain uses TRBV28 and TRBJ1-5, with TRBD1 identical over 9 bases. V was clipped by 3 bases and J by 6 bases; unmatched bases: 6. Germline V gene data show CDR1 as MDHEN and CDR2 as SYDVKM. The CDR3 consists of 15 residues. The CDR3: CASSLGQGTGQPQHF. The CDR3 DNA is TGTGCCAGCAGTTTGGGACAGGGTACGGGTCAGCCCCAGCATTTT.

This chain uses TRBV28 with TRBJ1-5; no firm D call. The CDR3 is 12 residues long. Germline V lookup: CDR1 MDHEN, CDR2 SYDVKM. V was pared by 6 bases and J by 7 bases, with 10 bases between. The CDR3 is CASSPLYQPQHF. CDR3 DNA sequence: TGTGCCAGCAGCCCCCTTTACCAGCCCCAGCATTTT.

This clone occurred a few times. The chain combines TRBV30 with TRBJ1-1; maybe TRBD1 (6 bases). V lost 4 bases, J lost 4 bases, and 19 bases lay in between. Germline V gene data show CDR1 as GTSNPN and CDR2 as SVGIG (reference sequence). The CDR3 is 15 amino acids. CDR3 in amino acids: CAWIRGGGGATEAFF. CDR3 coding DNA: TGTGCCTGGATCCGCGGGGGCGGAGGAGCCACTGAAGCTTTCTTT.

The chain is built from TRBV4-2 and TRBJ2-2; TRBD2 matches at 10 bases. Per the germline V gene, CDR1 is LGHNA and CDR2 is YNFKEQ. The V segment lost 5 bases and the J segment 6 bases; nucleotides outside the gene matches: 9. CDR3 length: 16 residues. The DNA for the CDR3 is TGTGCCAGCAGCTCTCAGACTAGCGGGCCTGCCGGGGAGCTGTTTTTT. It yields the protein CASSSQTSGPAGELFF.

The gene calls are TRBV6-5 and TRBJ1-4; D gene uncertain. V was trimmed by 8 bases and J by 5 bases, leaving 12 bases between them. Germline V gene data show CDR1 as MNHEY and CDR2 as SVGAGI. This CDR3 has 13 amino acids. DNA for the CDR3: TGTGCCAGCGGGCGTAGGGAAAATGAAAAACTGTTTTTT. It codes for CASGRRENEKLFF.